This entry lists 17 T cell receptor beta chains sequenced from one sample in a study of cytomegalovirus exposure and HLA in healthy donors. The assay was immunoSEQ multiplex PCR, and TCRdb's table has in-frame clones only and misses some. The data show some 150,000 clones, with roughly 89% seen just once and roughly 1.3% held by the top ten. Input material: PBMCs. The receptors were sampled from a woman in her 30s in good health and CMV-seronegative.

The gene calls are TRBV6-4 and TRBJ2-1, with 8 bases fitting TRBD2. The germline V gene encodes CDR1 MRHNA and CDR2 SNTAGT. This CDR3 has 15 amino acids. V lost 4 bases, J lost 4 bases, and 6 bases stayed unmatched. CDR3 DNA sequence: TGTGCCAGCAGTGTAGAGTCTAGCGGGTACAATGAGCAGTTCTTC. Translation gives CASSVESSGYNEQFF.

The chain combines TRBV29-1 with TRBJ1-1; 7 nucleotides line up with TRBD1. CDR3 size: 14 residues. Germline assignment: CDR1 SQVTM and CDR2 ANQGSEA. V was pared by 5 bases and J by 6 bases, with 12 bases of the junction left unmatched. The CDR3 DNA sequence: TGCAGCGTTCACTCAGGGGGTCCCAGGGCTGAAGCTTTCTTT. Protein: CSVHSGGPRAEAFF.

The chain couples TRBV6-5 to TRBJ2-1, with D perhaps matching TRBD2 (7 bases). V was cut by 2 bases and J by 9 bases, with 11 bases left in between. The CDR3 consists of 13 residues. Germline CDR1 reads MNHEY; CDR2 reads SVGAGI. The CDR3 reads CASSYLGGGEQFF. The CDR3 nucleotides are TGTGCCAGCAGTTACCTGGGAGGGGGTGAGCAGTTCTTC.

The chain employs TRBV25-1 and TRBJ1-2, with 7 bases lining up with TRBD1. Germline CDR1 and CDR2: MGHDK and SYGVNS. V shed 3 bases and J 4 bases; nucleotides not matched to a gene: 11. The CDR3 covers 16 residues. This chain's CDR3 is CASSDPQDRFGYGYTF. As DNA, the CDR3 is TGTGCCAGCAGTGACCCTCAGGACAGGTTCGGCTATGGCTACACCTTC.

V is TRBV12-5 and J is TRBJ2-1; a possible D gene is TRBD1 (6 bases). The germline V gene has CDR1 LGHNT and CDR2 FRNRAP. The CDR3 contains 18 residues. Trimming cost V 1 base and J 7 bases, with 23 bases left between them. The DNA for the CDR3 is TGTGCTAGTGGTTTGGCGTTACGTGGGGCAGGGGATTTGAATGAGCAGTTCTTC. The encoded protein is CASGLALRGAGDLNEQFF.

The chain couples TRBV4-1 to TRBJ1-1, with a weak D call TRBD1 (6 bases). Germline V gene lookup returns CDR1 MGHRA and CDR2 YSYEKL. Trimming shortened V by 1 base and J by 4 bases, and 19 bases separated the two germline ends. CDR3 length: 17 residues. The DNA of the CDR3 is TGCGCCAGCAGCCAAGTCCCAGCGGGGGCCTTGTTCACTGAAGCTTTCTTT. This sequence encodes CASSQVPAGALFTEAFF.

This chain links TRBV4-1 with TRBJ2-3, with 10 bases aligning to TRBD2. J was trimmed by 10 bases and V by 2 bases; bases with no gene match: 3. Germline CDR1 reads MGHRA; CDR2 reads YSYEKL. CDR3 size: 13 residues. The CDR3 reads CASSQLGLAAQYF. The DNA for the CDR3 is TGCGCCAGCAGCCAACTAGGACTAGCGGCGCAGTATTTT.

The J gene is TRBJ2-2, the V gene TRBV29-1, with 7 bases matching TRBD2. There are 17 residues in the CDR3. Germline assignment: CDR1 SQVTM and CDR2 ANQGSEA. V was clipped by 0 bases and J by 2 bases; unmatched bases: 9. In DNA, the CDR3 is TGCAGCGTTGAAGAATTTCAGCGGGGCGATAACACCGGGGAGCTGTTTTTT. Protein product: CSVEEFQRGDNTGELFF.

This clone is a singleton in its sample. The final CDR3 position lacks the conserved phenylalanine or tryptophan, pointing to a likely read error. The limits of the CDR3 on the DNA are not certain, so only TCRdb's listed CDR3 is given. The genes are TRBV21-1 and TRBJ1-2; TRBD1, the table's D call, was not compared with the DNA. TRBV21-1 is a documented pseudogene. Both ends counted, the CDR3 spans 10 residues. CDR3 sequence reads: CASSKAQESI.

The rearrangement joins TRBV10-2 to TRBJ2-7, with no clear D. The germline V and J ends were trimmed by 3 bases and 6 bases, with 12 bases remaining between them. Germline V gene sequence: CDR1 WSHSY, CDR2 SAAADI. The CDR3 is 13 amino acids. The CDR3, as DNA: TGCGCCAGCAGTGACTCGAGGTCCCGCGAGCAGTACTTC. Its translation is CASSDSRSREQYF.

This clone was seen a handful of times. The identical CDR3 is also encoded by other nucleotide sequences in the sample. CDR3 bases: TGTGCCAGCAGCCGTACGGGCTATGGCTACACCTTC. It specifies CASSRTGYGYTF. The rearrangement links TRBV6-5 to TRBJ1-2; D gene uncertain. The CDR3 has 12 amino acids. Germline V gives CDR1 MNHEY, CDR2 SVGAGI. The V gene lost 6 bases and the J gene lost 4 bases, with 9 bases spanning the gap.

This sequence joins TRBV5-1 and TRBJ1-5; TRBD1 is a possible D gene (5 bases). This CDR3 region has 14 residues. Trimming removed 2 bases at V and 2 bases at J, with 8 bases between. Looked up from germline, CDR1 is SGHRS and CDR2 is YFSETQ. This chain's CDR3 is CASSFLGGNQPQHF. The CDR3 coding sequence is TGCGCCAGCAGCTTCCTAGGGGGCAATCAGCCCCAGCATTTT.

The chain links TRBV27 to TRBJ1-2; a possible D gene is TRBD1 (5 bases). This CDR3 spans 14 amino acids. Deletions cut 6 bases from V and 8 bases from J, with 19 bases between. In germline, CDR1 is MNHEY, CDR2 SMNVEV (reference sequence). The CDR3 bases are TGTGCCAGCAGGGACGGAGGAGGGGCCTACGGCTACACCTTC. This encodes CASRDGGGAYGYTF.

The J gene is TRBJ2-2, the V gene TRBV4-1; 13 bases match TRBD2. CDR1 MGHRA and CDR2 YSYEKL come from the germline V gene. This CDR3 spans 18 amino acids. V lost 1 base to trimming and J lost 1 base; unmatched junction nucleotides: 3. The DNA of the CDR3 is TGCGCCAGCAGCCAAGGGACTAGCGGGGGCCGGAACACCGGGGAGCTGTTTTTT. It is translated as CASSQGTSGGRNTGELFF.

The gene calls are TRBV4-1 and TRBJ2-7, with 7 bases aligning to TRBD2. Germline CDR1 reads MGHRA; CDR2 reads YSYEKL. Trimming took 2 bases from V and 6 from J; bases not matched to a gene: 4. This CDR3 is 13 amino acids long. The CDR3 sequence is CASSQIGGGEQYF. The CDR3, as DNA: TGCGCCAGCAGCCAAATTGGGGGGGGCGAGCAGTACTTC.

The rearrangement joins TRBV27 to TRBJ2-1; 10 bases are a match to TRBD1. The germline V gene encodes CDR1 MNHEY and CDR2 SMNVEV (reference sequence). The CDR3 is 16 amino acids. Trimming removed 8 bases from V and 3 bases from J; junction bases left unmatched: 10. The CDR3 DNA reads as TGTGCCAGCTCAACTAGGACAGGGGGGGGCTACAATGAGCAGTTCTTC. Translating it yields CASSTRTGGGYNEQFF.

This rearrangement joins TRBV5-6 to TRBJ2-3; 7 bases are shared with TRBD2. The CDR3 runs to 19 residues. Germline V lookup: CDR1 SGHDT, CDR2 YYEEEE. The V and J ends lost 1 base and 2 bases, in that order; junction bases with no gene match: 16. The CDR3: CASSLKIGGGGWDTDTQYF. The CDR3 DNA reads TGTGCCAGCAGCTTGAAAATTGGTGGGGGGGGTTGGGACACAGATACGCAGTATTTT.